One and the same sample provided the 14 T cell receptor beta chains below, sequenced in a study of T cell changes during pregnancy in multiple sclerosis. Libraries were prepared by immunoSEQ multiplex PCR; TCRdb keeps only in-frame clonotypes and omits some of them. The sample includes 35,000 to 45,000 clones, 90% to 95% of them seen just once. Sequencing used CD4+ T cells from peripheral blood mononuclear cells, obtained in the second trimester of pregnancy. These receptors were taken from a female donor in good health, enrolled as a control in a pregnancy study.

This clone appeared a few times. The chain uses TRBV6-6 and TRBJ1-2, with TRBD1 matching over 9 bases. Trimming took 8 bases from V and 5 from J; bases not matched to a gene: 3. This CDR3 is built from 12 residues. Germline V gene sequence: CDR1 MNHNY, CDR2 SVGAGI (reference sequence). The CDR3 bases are TGTGCCAGCTGGGACAGGGCGTATGGCTACACCTTC. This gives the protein CASWDRAYGYTF.

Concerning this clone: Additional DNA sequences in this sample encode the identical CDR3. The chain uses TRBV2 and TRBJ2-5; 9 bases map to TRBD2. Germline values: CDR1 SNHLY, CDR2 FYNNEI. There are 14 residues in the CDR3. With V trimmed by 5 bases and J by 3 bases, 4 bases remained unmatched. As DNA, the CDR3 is TGTGCCAGCAGTATGAGCGGGGGGAAAGAGACCCAGTACTTC. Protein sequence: CASSMSGGKETQYF.

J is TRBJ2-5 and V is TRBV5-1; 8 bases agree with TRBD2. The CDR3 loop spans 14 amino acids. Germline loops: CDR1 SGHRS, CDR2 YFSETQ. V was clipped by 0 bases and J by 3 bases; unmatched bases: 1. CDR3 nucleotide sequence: TGCGCCAGCAGCTTGGGGGGACTAGAAGAGACCCAGTACTTC. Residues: CASSLGGLEETQYF.

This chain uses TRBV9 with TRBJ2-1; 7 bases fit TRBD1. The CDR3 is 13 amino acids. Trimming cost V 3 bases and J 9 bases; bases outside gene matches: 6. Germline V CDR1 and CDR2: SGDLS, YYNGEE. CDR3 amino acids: CASSERQGSEQFF. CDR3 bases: TGTGCCAGCAGCGAGAGACAGGGCAGTGAGCAGTTCTTC.

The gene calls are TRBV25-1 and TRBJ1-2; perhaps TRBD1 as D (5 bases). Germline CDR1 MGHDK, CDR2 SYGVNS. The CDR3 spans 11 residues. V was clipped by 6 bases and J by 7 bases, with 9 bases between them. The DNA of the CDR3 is TGTGCCAGCAGCAGGGCTCGTGGCTACACCTTC. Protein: CASSRARGYTF.

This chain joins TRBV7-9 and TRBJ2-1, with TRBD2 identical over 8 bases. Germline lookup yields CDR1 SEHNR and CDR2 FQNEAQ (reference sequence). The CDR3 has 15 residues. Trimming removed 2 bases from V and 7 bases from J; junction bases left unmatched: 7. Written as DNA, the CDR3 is TGTGCCAGCAGCTTACACGGGGGGGCCGTTAATGAGCAGTTCTTC. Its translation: CASSLHGGAVNEQFF. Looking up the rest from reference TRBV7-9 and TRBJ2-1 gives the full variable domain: DTGVSQNPRHKITKRGQNVTFRCDPISEHNRLYWYRQTLGQGPEFLTYFQNEAQLEKSRLLSDRFSAERPKGSFSTLEIQRTEQGDSAMYLCASSLHGGAVNEQFFGPGTRLTVL.

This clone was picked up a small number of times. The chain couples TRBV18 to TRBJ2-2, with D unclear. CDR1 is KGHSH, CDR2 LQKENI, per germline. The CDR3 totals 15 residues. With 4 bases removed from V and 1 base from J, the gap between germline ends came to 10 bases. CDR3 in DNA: TGTGCCAGCTCACAACTACAAGGGAACACCGGGGAGCTGTTTTTT. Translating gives CASSQLQGNTGELFF.

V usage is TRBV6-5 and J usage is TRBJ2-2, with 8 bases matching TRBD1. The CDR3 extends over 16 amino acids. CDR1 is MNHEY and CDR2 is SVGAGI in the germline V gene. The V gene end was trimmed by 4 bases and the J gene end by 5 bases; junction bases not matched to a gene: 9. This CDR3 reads CASSSPGTGGTGELFF. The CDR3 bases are TGTGCCAGCAGTTCGCCCGGGACAGGCGGGACCGGGGAGCTGTTTTTT.

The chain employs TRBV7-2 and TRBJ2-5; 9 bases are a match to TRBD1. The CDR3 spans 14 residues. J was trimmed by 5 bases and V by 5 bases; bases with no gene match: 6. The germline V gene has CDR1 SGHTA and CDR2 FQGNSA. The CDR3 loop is CASSPFGQGETQYF. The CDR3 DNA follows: TGTGCCAGCAGCCCATTTGGACAGGGGGAGACCCAGTACTTC.

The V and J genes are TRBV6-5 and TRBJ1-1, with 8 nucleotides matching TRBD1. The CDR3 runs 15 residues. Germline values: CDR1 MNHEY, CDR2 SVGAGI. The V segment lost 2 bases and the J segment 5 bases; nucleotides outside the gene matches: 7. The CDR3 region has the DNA TGTGCCAGCAGTTACCAGGGGGCGAGTCGGACTGAAGCTTTCTTT. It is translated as CASSYQGASRTEAFF.

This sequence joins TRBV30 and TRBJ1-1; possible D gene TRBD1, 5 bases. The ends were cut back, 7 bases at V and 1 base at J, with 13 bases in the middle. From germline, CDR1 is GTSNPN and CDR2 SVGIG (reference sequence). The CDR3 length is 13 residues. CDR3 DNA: TGTGCCTCGAGAGACAGCCAGAACACTGAAGCTTTCTTT. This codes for CASRDSQNTEAFF.

CDR3 loop: CASSPPSRQGGEAFF. The CDR3 region has the DNA TGTGCCAGCAGTCCCCCTTCCCGACAGGGCGGGGAAGCTTTCTTT. The chain employs TRBV6-6 and TRBJ1-1, with 7 bases identical to TRBD1. There are 15 residues in the CDR3. V lost 5 bases to trimming and J lost 8 bases; unmatched junction nucleotides: 14. Germline V lookup: CDR1 MNHNY, CDR2 SVGAGI (reference sequence).

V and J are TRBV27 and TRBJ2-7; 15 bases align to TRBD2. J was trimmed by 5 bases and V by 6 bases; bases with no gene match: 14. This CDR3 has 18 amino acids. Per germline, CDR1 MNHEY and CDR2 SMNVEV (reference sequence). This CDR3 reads CASRPTGTSGRRYHEQYF. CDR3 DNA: TGTGCCAGCAGACCCACCGGGACTAGCGGGAGGAGGTACCACGAGCAGTACTTC.

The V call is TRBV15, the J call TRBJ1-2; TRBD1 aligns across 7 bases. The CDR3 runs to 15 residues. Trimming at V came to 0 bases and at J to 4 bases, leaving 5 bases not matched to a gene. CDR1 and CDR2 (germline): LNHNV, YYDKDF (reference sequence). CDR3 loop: CATSREVGGLYGYTF. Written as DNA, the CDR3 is TGTGCCACCAGCAGAGAAGTAGGGGGCCTCTATGGCTACACCTTC.